This TCR beta chain is drawn from a study of CD8 T cells in ankylosing spondylitis. Study-level findings and limits: Made up of under 10 highly homologous variants, a TCR beta motif appeared characteristic of ankylosing spondylitis blood. Disease-linked clones were CD8+ and relatively rare in peripheral blood. It was reported that disease-linked clones were significantly enriched in matched ankylosing spondylitis synovial fluid.

Germline V gene sequence: CDR1 MGHDK, CDR2 SYGVNS. V lost 3 bases to trimming and J lost 7 bases; unmatched junction nucleotides: 8. The CDR3 length is 15 residues. The table lists this clonotype with a few counts. Antigen specificity is unknown. TCRdb re-called the 5' RACE reads with MiXCR, one entry per CDR3 protein. The sample comprises under 550,000 distinct CDR3 sequences, about 24% of which are singletons, and roughly 1% rests with the top ten. This clonotype was sampled from a male donor with ankylosing spondylitis. V gene TRBV25-1 combines with J gene TRBJ1-5, with 8 positions matching TRBD1. The sample taken for sequencing was blood, either unsorted or a sorted T cell fraction (not recorded which). CDR3 coding DNA: TGTGCCAGCAGTGACTCCGGACAGGGTATCCAGCCCCAGCATTTT. Its translation is CASSDSGQGIQPQHF.